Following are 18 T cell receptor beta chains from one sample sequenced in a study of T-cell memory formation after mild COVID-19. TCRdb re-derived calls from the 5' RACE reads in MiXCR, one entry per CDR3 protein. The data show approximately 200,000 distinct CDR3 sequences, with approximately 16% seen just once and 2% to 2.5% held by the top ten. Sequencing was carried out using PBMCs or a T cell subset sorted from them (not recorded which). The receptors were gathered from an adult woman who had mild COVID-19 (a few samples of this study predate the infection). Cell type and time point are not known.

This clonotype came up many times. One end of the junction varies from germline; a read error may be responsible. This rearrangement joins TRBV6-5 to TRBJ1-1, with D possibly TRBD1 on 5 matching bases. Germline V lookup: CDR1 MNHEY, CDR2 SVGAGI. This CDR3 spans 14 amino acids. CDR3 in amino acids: CASKPVGVKTEAFF. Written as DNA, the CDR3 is TGTGCCAGCAAGCCAGTGGGGGTGAAGACTGAAGCTTTCTTT.

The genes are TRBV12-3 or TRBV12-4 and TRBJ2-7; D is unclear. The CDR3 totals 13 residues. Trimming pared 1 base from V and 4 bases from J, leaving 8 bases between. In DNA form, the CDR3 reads TGTGCCAGCAGTTTAGGAGGAGTATACGAGCAGTACTTC. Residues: CASSLGGVYEQYF.

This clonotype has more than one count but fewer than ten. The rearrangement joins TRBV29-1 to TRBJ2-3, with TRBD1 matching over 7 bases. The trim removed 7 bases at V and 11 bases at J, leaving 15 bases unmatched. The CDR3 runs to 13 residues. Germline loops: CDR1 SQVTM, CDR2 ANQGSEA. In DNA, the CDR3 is TGCAGCGCAACGTGGGGACAGATTGGGGGGCAGTATTTT. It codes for CSATWGQIGGQYF.

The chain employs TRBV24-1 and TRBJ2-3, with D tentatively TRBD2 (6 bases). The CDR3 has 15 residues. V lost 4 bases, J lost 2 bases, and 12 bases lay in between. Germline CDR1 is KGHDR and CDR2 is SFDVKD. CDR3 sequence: CATSESGTHTDTQYF. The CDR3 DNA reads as TGTGCCACCAGTGAGTCCGGGACTCACACAGATACGCAGTATTTT.

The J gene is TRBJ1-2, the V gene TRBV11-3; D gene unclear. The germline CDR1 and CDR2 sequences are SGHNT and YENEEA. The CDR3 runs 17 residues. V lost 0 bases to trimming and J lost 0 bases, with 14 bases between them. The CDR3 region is CASSLESRRTANYGYTF. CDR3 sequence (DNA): TGTGCCAGCAGCTTAGAGTCTCGACGAACAGCTAACTATGGCTACACCTTC.

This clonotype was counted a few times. The CDR3 is CASSGPGPSASDTQYF. As DNA, the CDR3 is TGTGCCAGCAGCGGGCCGGGCCCCTCAGCATCCGATACGCAGTATTTT. The chain uses TRBV5-6 and TRBJ2-3; D unclear. The CDR3 has 16 residues. CDR1 and CDR2 from the germline V gene are SGHDT and YYEEEE. V shed 4 bases and J shed 6 bases, with 21 bases lying between them.

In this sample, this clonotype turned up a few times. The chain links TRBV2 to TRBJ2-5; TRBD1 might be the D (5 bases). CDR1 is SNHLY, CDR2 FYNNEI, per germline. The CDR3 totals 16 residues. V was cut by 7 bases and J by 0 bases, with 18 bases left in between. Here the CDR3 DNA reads TGTGCCAGCACCCCCCCAAGGGGATGGTACCAAGAGACCCAGTACTTC. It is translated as CASTPPRGWYQETQYF.

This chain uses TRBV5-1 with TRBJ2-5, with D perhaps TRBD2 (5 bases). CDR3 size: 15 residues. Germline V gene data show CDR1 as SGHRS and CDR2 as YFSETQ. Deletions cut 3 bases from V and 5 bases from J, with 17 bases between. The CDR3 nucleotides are TGCGCCAGCAGCTACCTAGGACTTTCCTGGGAGACCCAGTACTTC. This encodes CASSYLGLSWETQYF.

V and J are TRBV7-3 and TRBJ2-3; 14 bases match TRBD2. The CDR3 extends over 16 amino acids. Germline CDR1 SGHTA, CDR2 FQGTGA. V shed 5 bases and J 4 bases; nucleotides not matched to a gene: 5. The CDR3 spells CASSPGLAGGADTQYF. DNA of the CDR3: TGTGCCAGCAGCCCCGGACTAGCGGGAGGAGCAGATACGCAGTATTTT. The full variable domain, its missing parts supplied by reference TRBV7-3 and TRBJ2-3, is GAGVSQTPSNKVTEKGKYVELRCDPISGHTALYWYRQSLGQGPEFLIYFQGTGAADDSGLPNDRFFAVRPEGSVSTLKIQRTERGDSAVYLCASSPGLAGGADTQYFGPGTRLTVL.

CDR3 residues: CASSPLATSPDTQYF. In nucleotides, the CDR3 is TGTGCCAGCAGTCCACTCGCGACTAGCCCAGATACGCAGTATTTT. V is TRBV12-3 or TRBV12-4 and J is TRBJ2-3; 7 bases fit TRBD2. The J segment lost 4 bases and the V segment lost 5 bases, leaving 9 bases of the junction unmatched. The CDR3 loop spans 15 amino acids.

The CDR3 loop reads CASSHSRGGAQSYTF. The CDR3, as DNA: TGTGCCAGCAGTCATTCCCGTGGGGGGGCGCAGAGCTACACCTTC. The chain uses TRBV16 and TRBJ1-2; a weak D match, TRBD1 (6 bases). This CDR3 has 15 residues. Germline CDR1 reads KGHSY; CDR2 reads FQNENV. V was trimmed by 6 bases and J by 9 bases, leaving 23 bases between them.

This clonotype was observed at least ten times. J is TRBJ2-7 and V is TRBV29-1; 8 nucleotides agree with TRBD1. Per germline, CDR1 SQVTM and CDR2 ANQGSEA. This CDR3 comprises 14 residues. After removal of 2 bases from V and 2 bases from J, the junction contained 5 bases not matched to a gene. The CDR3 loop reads CSVERTGSPYEQYF. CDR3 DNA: TGCAGCGTTGAAAGGACAGGGTCACCCTACGAGCAGTACTTC.

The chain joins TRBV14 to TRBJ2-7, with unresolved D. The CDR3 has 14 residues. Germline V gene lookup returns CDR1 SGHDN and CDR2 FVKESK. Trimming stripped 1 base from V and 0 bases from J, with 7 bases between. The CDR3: CASSQARHSYEQYF. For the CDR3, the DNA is TGTGCCAGCAGCCAAGCTCGACACTCCTACGAGCAGTACTTC.

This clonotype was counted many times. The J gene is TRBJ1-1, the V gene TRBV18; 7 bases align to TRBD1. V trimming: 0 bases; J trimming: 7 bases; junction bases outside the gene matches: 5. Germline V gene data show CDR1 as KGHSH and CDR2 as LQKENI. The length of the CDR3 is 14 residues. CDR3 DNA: TGTGCCAGCTCACCACCGGTACAGGGGCTTGAAGCTTTCTTT. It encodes CASSPPVQGLEAFF. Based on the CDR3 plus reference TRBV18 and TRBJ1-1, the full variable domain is NAGVMQNPRHLVRRRGQEARLRCSPMKGHSHVYWYRQLPEEGLKFMVYLQKENIIDESGMPKERFSAEFPKEGPSILRIQQVVRGDSAAYFCASSPPVQGLEAFFGQGTRLTVV.

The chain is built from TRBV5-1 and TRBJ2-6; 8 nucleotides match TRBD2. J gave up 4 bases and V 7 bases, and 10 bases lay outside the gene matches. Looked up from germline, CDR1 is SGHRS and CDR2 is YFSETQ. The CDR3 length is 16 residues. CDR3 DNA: TGCGCCAGCGCCGGGGGGGGCGCCCCCGGGGCCAACGTCCTGACTTTC. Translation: CASAGGGAPGANVLTF.

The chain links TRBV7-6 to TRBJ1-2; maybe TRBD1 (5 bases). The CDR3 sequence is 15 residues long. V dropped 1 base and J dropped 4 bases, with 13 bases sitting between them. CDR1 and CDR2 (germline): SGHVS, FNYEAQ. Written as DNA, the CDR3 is TGTGCCAGCAGCTTAGGAGGGCAGGGAAGCTATGGCTACACCTTC. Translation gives CASSLGGQGSYGYTF.

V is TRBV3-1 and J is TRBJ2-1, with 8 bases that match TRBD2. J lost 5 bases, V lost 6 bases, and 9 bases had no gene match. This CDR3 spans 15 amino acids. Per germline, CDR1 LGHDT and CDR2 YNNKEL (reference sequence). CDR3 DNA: TGTGCCAGCAGTCGTGGACTAGCAGTAGACAATGAGCAGTTCTTC. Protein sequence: CASSRGLAVDNEQFF.

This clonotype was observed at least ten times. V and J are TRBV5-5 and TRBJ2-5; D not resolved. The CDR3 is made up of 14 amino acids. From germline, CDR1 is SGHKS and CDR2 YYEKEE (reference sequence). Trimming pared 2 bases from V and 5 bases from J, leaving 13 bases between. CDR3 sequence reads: CASSFLQKEETQYF. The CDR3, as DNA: TGTGCCAGCAGCTTTCTGCAGAAGGAGGAGACCCAGTACTTC.